Included here is one T cell receptor (beta chain) sequence, with context. Its antigen is currently unknown. This sample is part of a study of shared clonotypes between healthy human individuals. Overall study context: Each donor's CD8 memory used one plate, CD8 naive two, each CD4 subset three.

Germline CDR1 MGHRA, CDR2 YSYEKL. This CDR3 is 15 amino acids long. Trimming took off 2 bases at V and 5 bases at J, with 16 bases between the two ends. Notes on the study in general: The four-donor shared clonotypes exceeded non-shared clonotypes in generation probability, with non-shared ones scoring lower.

Repertoires were generated with immunoSEQ multiplex PCR, while TCRdb's copy carries only in-frame clones and drops some. The repertoire holds around 2,000,000 clones, with about 95% as singletons. CD45RO-negative CD8 cells positively selected for CCR7 made up the naive population, which excluded terminally differentiated effector memory CD45RA+ cells. Source material: naive CD8+ T cells sorted from blood. The clonotype comes from a man younger than 35 in good health. The chain is built from TRBV4-1 and TRBJ2-7; D is unresolved. The CDR3 is CASSQRSPGNDEQYF. CDR3 in DNA: TGCGCCAGCAGCCAAAGATCGCCAGGAAATGACGAGCAGTACTTC.